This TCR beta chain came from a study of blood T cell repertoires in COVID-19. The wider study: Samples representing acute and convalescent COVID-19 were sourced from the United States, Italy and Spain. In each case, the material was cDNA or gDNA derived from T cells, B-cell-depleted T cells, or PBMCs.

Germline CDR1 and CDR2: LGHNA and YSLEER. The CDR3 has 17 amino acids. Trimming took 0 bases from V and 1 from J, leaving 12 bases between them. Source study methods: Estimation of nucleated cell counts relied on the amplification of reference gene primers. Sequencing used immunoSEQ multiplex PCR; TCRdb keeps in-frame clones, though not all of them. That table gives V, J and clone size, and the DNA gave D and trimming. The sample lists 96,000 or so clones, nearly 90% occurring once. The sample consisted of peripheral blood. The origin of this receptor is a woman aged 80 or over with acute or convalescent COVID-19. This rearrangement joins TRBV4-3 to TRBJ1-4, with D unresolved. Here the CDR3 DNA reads TGCGCCAGCAGCCAAGATCCCCAACATGTAACTAATGAAAAACTGTTTTTT. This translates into CASSQDPQHVTNEKLFF.